This T cell receptor (beta chain) was sequenced for a study of blood T cell repertoires in COVID-19 (dated by TCRdb to 2018 to 2021). Broadly, across the study: Samples from collaborators originated in the United States, Italy and Spain and spanned both the acute and convalescent phases of COVID-19. The material from the prospective study consisted of cDNA or gDNA derived from T cells, B-cell-depleted T cells, or PBMCs. Subjects who had been exposed to COVID-19, were actively infected with it, or had recovered from it provided the deeply sampled blood TCRbeta repertoires that made up the dataset. The repertoires were made available in a free public database intended to serve as a resource for research on the immune response to SARS-CoV-2. Samples were obtained from the ongoing ImmuneRACE study (first 160 participants) and from approximately 1,200 subjects provided by 6 global collaborators. The sample metadata nearly always contained a de-identified subject ID, COVID-19 status, age in years and sex. Where available, HLA class I and class II types were obtained from metadata supplied by the sample provider rather than from assay-based typing.

Enrolling through a virtual design, the prospective study's participants ranged in age from roughly 18 to 95 years and lived across approximately 25 United States geographic areas. In the prospective study, cohorts were assigned on the basis of participant-reported clinical history obtained from a screening survey and a study questionnaire. Recovered participants in ImmuneRACE Cohort 3 were defined by two consecutive negative NP/OP PCR tests, clearance by a healthcare professional, or resolution of symptoms. Each participant in the prospective study had whole blood, serum and a nasopharyngeal or oropharyngeal swab collected by mobile phlebotomists. Additional blood draws and questionnaires over an approximately 2-month period could optionally be provided by prospective study participants. Prospective study blood samples were shipped either frozen or at room temperature before DNA extraction. TCRbeta CDR3 regions were amplified from genomic DNA by means of the immunoSEQ Assay, a bias-controlled multiplex PCR. Per the authors' processing: Nucleated cell counts per sample were estimated from amplification of reference gene primers within the assay. To quantify the absolute abundance of each unique TCRbeta CDR3 rearrangement, sequence reads were collapsed and filtered. For each sample, productive Simpson clonality was calculated as the square root of Simpson's diversity index across productive rearrangements. Not all clones reach the TCRdb copy of this immuneACCESS table, which keeps in-frame sequences only. Checked studies attribute under half of the gap to unresolved V genes and leave the rest unexplained. Clone size and V and J calls were adopted from that table, with D and trimming inferred from the DNA. The sample table shows some 510,000 clones, and around nine tenths are seen once. The top ten clonotypes cover approximately 1.8% of the sample.

CDR1 SGHKS and CDR2 YYEKEE were looked up in the germline V gene (reference sequence). The V end gives up 3 bases and the J end 2 bases, leaving 1 base in the junction not matched to a gene. The CDR3 covers 14 residues, taking in both the cysteine and the phenylalanine. The CDR3 DNA has 42 bases and is translated from base 1. Broader findings and caveats from the paper: How much clinical and demographic metadata was included differed by source and by participant, and the metadata was provided uncurated.

Concerning this clone: The target of this receptor is not known. Base quality data are lacking; no much larger clone is found one base away.

The sequenced sample consisted of PBMCs or T cells enriched from blood (not recorded which). The V and J segments used are TRBV5-5 and TRBJ1-2; 10 bases in the middle match TRBD1. This receptor was identified in a woman in her thirties or forties who had recovered from COVID-19. The CDR3 protein: CASSSGQGNYGYTF. The sequenced DNA: TGTGCCAGCAGCTCGGGACAGGGGAACTATGGCTACACCTTC.